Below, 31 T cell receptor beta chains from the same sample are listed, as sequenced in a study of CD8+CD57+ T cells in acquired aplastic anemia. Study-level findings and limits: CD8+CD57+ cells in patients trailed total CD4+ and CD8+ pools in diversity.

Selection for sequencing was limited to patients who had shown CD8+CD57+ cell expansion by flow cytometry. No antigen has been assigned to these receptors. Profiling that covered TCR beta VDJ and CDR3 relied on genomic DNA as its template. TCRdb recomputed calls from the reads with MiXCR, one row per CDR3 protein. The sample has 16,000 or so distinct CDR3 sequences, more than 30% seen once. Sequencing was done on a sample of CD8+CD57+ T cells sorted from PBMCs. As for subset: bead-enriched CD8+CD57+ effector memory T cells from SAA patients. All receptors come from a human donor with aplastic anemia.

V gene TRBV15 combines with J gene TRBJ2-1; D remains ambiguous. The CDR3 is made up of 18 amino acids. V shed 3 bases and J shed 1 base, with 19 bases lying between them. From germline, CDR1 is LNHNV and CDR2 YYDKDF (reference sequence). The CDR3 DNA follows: TGTGCCACCAGCAGCCAAGATGGGGTGGGTGGATCCTACAATGAGCAGTTCTTC. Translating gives CATSSQDGVGGSYNEQFF.

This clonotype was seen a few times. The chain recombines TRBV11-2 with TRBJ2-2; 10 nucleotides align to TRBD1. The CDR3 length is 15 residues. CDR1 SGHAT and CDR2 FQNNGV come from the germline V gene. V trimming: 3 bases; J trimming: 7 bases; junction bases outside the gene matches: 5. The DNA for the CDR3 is TGTGCCAGCAGCTTCGACAGGGGGCTCGGCGGGGAGCTGTTTTTT. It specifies CASSFDRGLGGELFF.

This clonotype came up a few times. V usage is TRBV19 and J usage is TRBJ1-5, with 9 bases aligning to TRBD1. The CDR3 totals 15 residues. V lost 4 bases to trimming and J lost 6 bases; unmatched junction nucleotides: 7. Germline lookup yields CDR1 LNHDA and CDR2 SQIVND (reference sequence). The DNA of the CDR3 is TGTGCCAGTAGTAGGCAGTTGGGACAGGGTCAGCCCCAGCATTTT. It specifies CASSRQLGQGQPQHF.

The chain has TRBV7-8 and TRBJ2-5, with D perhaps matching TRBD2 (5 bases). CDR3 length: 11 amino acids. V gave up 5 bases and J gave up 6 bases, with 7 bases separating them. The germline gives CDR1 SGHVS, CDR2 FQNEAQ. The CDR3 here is CASSRGQTQYF. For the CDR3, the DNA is TGTGCCAGCAGCAGAGGGCAGACCCAGTACTTC. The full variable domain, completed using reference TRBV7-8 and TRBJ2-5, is GAGVSQSPRYKVAKRGQDVALRCDPISGHVSLFWYQQALGQGPEFLTYFQNEAQLDKSGLPSDRFFAERPEGSVSTLKIQRTQQEDSAVYLCASSRGQTQYFGPGTRLLVL.

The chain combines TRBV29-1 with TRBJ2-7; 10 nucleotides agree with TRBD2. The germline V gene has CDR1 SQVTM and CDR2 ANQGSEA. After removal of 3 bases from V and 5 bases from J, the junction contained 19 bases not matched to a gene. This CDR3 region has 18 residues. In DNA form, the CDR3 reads TGCAGCGTTGACGGGTTAGCGGGGGGCCAGGGATCCTACAACGAGCAGTACTTC. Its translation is CSVDGLAGGQGSYNEQYF.

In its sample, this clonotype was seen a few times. CDR3 sequence (DNA): TGTGCCAGCAGTCCTAACGAGCAGTACTTC. As protein: CASSPNEQYF. The chain employs TRBV27 and TRBJ2-7, with D uncertain. Looked up from germline, CDR1 is MNHEY and CDR2 is SMNVEV (reference sequence). The CDR3 is 10 amino acids. V lost 5 bases to trimming and J lost 5 bases, with 4 bases between them.

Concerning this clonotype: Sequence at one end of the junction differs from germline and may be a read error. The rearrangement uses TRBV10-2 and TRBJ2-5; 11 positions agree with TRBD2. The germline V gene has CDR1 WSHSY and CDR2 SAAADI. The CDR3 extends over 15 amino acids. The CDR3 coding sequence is TGTGCCAGCAGCAATAGCGGGGGGGCCGGTGAGACCCAGTACTTC. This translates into CASSNSGGAGETQYF.

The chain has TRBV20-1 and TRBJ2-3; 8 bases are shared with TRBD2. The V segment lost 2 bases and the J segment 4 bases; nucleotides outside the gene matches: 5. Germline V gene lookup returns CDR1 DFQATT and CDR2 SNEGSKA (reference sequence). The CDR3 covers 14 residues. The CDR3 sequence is CSARTGLGADTQYF. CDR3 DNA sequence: TGCAGTGCTAGAACGGGACTAGGGGCAGATACGCAGTATTTT.

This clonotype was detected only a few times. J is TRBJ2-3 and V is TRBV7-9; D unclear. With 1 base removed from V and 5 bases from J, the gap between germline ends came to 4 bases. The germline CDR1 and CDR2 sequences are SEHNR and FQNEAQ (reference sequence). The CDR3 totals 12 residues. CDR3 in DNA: TGTGCCAGCAGCTTAGACATAGATACGCAGTATTTT. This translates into CASSLDIDTQYF.

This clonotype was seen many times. The CDR3 here is CATSRDYGGREAFF. The CDR3 DNA reads as TGTGCCACCAGCAGAGATTACGGAGGGCGCGAAGCTTTCTTT. The V and J genes are TRBV15 and TRBJ1-1, with D hard to call. CDR1 is LNHNV and CDR2 is YYDKDF in the germline V gene (reference sequence). The CDR3 runs 14 residues. Trimming removed 0 bases from V and 8 bases from J, with 13 bases in between. The full variable domain, with the rest looked up from reference TRBV15 and TRBJ1-1, is DAMVIQNPRYQVTQFGKPVTLSCSQTLNHNVMYWYQQKSSQAPKLLFHYYDKDFNNEADTPDNFQSRRPNTSFCFLDIRSPGLGDTAMYLCATSRDYGGREAFFGQGTRLTVV.

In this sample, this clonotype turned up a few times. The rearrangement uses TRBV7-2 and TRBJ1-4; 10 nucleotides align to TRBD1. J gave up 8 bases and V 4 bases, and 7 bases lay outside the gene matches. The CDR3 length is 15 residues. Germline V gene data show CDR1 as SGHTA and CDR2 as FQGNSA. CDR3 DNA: TGTGCCAGCAGCTCGCCCCCGGGACAGGGGGAAAAACTGTTTTTT. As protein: CASSSPPGQGEKLFF.

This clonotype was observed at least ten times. The CDR3 nucleotides read TGCGCCAGCAGTGAGTGGAGCACCACGAGCCGAAAACTGTTTTTT. It is translated as CASSEWSTTSRKLFF. The chain links TRBV10-2 to TRBJ1-4; D remains unclear. Trimming pared 1 base from V and 10 bases from J, leaving 16 bases between. Germline V gene lookup returns CDR1 WSHSY and CDR2 SAAADI. This CDR3 has 15 residues.

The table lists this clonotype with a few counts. CDR3 amino acids: CSARDGKEYNSPLHF. For the CDR3, the DNA is TGCAGTGCTAGAGATGGGAAGGAATATAATTCACCCCTCCACTTT. The chain joins TRBV20-1 to TRBJ1-6; no definite D call. The V end lost 0 bases, the J end lost 4 bases, and 10 bases lay between the germline ends. The CDR3 is 15 amino acids. Germline lookup yields CDR1 DFQATT and CDR2 SNEGSKA (reference sequence).

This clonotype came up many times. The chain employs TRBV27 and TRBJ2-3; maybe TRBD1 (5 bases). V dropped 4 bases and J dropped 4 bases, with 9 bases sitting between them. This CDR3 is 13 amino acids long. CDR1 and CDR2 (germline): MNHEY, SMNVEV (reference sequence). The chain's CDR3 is CASSSRVPDTQYF. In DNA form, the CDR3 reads TGTGCCAGCAGTTCCAGGGTACCAGATACGCAGTATTTT.

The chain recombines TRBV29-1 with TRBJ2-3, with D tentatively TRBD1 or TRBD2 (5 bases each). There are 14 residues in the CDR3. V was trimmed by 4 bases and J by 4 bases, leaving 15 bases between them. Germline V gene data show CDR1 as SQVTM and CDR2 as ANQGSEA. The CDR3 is CSVALARGADTQYF. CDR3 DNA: TGCAGCGTTGCCCTGGCGAGGGGCGCAGATACGCAGTATTTT.

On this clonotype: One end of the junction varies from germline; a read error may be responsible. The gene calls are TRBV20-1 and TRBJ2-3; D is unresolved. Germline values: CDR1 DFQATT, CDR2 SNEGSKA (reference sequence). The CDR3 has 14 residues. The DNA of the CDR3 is TGCAGTGCGAGAGTAGGGCTCCCCCCAGATACGCAGTATTTT. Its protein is CSARVGLPPDTQYF.

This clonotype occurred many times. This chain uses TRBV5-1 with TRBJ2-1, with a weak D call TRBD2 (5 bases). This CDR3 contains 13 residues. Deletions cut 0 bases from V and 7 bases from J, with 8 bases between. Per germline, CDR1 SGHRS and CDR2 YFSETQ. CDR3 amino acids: CASSLGGANEQFF. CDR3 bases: TGCGCCAGCAGCTTGGGGGGAGCGAATGAGCAGTTCTTC.

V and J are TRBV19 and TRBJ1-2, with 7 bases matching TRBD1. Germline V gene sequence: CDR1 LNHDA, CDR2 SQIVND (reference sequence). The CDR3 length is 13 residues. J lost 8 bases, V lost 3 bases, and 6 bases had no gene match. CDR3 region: CASSMSQGGGYTF. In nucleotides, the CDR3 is TGTGCCAGTAGTATGAGTCAGGGGGGCGGCTACACCTTC.

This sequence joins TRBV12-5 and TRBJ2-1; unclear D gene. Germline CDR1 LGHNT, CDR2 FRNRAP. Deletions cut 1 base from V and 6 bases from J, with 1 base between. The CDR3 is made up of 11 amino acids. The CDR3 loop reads CASGLGNEQFF. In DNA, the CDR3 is TGTGCTAGTGGTTTGGGCAATGAGCAGTTCTTC.

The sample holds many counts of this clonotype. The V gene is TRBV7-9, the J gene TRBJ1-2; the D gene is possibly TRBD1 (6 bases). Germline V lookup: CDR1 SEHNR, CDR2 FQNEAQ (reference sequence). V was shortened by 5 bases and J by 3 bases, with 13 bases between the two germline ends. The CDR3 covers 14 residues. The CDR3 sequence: CASSPNRVDYGYTF. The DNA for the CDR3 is TGTGCCAGCAGCCCAAACAGGGTTGACTATGGCTACACCTTC. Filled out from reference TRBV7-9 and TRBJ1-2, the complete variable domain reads DTGVSQNPRHKITKRGQNVTFRCDPISEHNRLYWYRQTLGQGPEFLTYFQNEAQLEKSRLLSDRFSAERPKGSFSTLEIQRTEQGDSAMYLCASSPNRVDYGYTFGSGTRLTVV.

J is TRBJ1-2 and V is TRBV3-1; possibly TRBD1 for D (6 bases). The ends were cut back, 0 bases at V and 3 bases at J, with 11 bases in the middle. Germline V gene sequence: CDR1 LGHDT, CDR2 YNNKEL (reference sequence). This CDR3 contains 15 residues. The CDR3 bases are TGTGCCAGCAGCCAAGACAGGGGTCCTGACTATGGCTACACCTTC. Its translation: CASSQDRGPDYGYTF.

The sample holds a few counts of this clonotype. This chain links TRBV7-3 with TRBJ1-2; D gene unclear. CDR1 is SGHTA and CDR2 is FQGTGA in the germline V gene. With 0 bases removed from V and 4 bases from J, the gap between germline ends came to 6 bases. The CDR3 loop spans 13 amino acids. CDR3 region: CASSLTGSYGYTF. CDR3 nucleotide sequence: TGTGCCAGCAGCTTAACTGGCAGCTATGGCTACACCTTC. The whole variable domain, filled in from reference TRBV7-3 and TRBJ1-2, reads GAGVSQTPSNKVTEKGKYVELRCDPISGHTALYWYRQSLGQGPEFLIYFQGTGAADDSGLPNDRFFAVRPEGSVSTLKIQRTERGDSAVYLCASSLTGSYGYTFGSGTRLTVV.

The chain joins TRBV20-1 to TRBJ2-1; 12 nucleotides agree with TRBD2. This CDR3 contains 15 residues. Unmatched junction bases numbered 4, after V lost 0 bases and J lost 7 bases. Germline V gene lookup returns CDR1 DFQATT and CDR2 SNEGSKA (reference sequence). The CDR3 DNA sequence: TGCAGTGCTAGAGAGGCTAGCGGGAGGGGTAATGAGCAGTTCTTC. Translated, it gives CSAREASGRGNEQFF.

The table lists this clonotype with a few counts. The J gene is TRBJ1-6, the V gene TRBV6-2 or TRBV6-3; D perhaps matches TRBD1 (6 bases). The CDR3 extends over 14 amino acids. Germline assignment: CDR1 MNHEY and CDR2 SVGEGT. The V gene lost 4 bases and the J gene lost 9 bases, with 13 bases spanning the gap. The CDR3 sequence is CASSSSGAASPLHF. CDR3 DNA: TGTGCCAGCAGTTCTTCAGGGGCCGCTTCACCCCTCCACTTT.

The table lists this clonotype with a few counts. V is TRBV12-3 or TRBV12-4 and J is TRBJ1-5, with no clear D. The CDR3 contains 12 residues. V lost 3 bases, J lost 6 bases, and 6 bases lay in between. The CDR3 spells CASSLKVQPQHF. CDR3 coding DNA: TGTGCCAGCAGTTTGAAGGTTCAGCCCCAGCATTTT.

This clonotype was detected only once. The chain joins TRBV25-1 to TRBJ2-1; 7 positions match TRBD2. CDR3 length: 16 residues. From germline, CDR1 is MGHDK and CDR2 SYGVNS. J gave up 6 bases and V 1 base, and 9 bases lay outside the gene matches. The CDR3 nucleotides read TGTGCCAGCAGTGAATCCAGCGGGACTATGGGCAATGAGCAGTTCTTC. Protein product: CASSESSGTMGNEQFF.

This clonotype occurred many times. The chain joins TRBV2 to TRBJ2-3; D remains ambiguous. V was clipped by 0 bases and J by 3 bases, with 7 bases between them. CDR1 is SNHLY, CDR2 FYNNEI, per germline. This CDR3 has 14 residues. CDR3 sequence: CASSEALFTDTQYF. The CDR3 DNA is TGTGCCAGCAGTGAAGCGCTTTTTACAGATACGCAGTATTTT.

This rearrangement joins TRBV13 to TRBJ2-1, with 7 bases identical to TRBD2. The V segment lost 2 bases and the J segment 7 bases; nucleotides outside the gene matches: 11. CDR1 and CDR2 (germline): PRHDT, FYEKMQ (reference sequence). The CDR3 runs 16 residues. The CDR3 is CASSLKAGHIQNEQFF. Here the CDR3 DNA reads TGTGCCAGCAGCTTAAAAGCGGGGCACATACAAAATGAGCAGTTCTTC.

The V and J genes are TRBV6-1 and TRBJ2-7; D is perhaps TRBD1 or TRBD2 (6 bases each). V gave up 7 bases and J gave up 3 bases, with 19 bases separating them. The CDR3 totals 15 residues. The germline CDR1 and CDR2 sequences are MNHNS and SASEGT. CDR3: CASTPADGGGYEQYF. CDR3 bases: TGTGCCAGCACCCCGGCTGACGGGGGCGGCTACGAGCAGTACTTC.

In nucleotides, the CDR3 is TGTGCCACCAGCAGCTCCCGGGACAGGGGGATCTACGAGCAGTACTTC. It translates to CATSSSRDRGIYEQYF. The chain uses TRBV15 and TRBJ2-7; TRBD1 matches 11 bases. The length of the CDR3 is 16 residues. Trimming cost V 3 bases and J 3 bases; bases outside gene matches: 7. Germline values: CDR1 LNHNV, CDR2 YYDKDF (reference sequence).

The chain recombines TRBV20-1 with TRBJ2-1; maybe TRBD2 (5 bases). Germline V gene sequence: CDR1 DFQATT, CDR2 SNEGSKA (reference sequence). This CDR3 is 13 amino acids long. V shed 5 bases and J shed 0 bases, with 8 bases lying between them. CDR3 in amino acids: CSAEGSSYNEQFF. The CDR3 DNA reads TGCAGTGCTGAGGGAAGCTCCTACAATGAGCAGTTCTTC.